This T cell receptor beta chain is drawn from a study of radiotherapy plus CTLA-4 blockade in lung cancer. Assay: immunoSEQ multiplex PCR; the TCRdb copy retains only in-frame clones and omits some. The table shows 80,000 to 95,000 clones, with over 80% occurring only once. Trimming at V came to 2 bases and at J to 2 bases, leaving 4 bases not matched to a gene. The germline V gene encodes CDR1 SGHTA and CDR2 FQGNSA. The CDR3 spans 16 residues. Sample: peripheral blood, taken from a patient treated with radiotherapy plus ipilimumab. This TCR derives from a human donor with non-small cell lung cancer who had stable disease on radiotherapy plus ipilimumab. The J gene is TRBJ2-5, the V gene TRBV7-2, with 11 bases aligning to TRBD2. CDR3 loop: CASSLSASGGQETQYF. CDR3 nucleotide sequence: TGTGCCAGCAGCTTATCGGCTAGCGGGGGGCAAGAGACCCAGTACTTC.